The 18 T cell receptor beta chains reported below all come from one sample, sequenced in a study of shared clonotypes between healthy human individuals. TCRdb's table, derived via immunoSEQ multiplex PCR, lists solely in-frame clones and lacks some. The sample lists some 200,000 clones; 65% to 80% were seen once. Sequenced: memory CD4+ T cells sorted from blood. Subset denoted: CD45RA-negative fraction. Receptor source: a man aged 25-45 years in good health.

The V call is TRBV5-6, the J call TRBJ2-7; the match to TRBD1 covers 7 bases. The CDR3 is made up of 13 amino acids. Germline CDR1 and CDR2: SGHDT and YYEEEE. Trimming at V came to 2 bases and at J to 6 bases, leaving 5 bases not matched to a gene. CDR3: CASSLPTGLEQYF. The CDR3, as DNA: TGTGCCAGCAGCTTACCGACAGGGCTCGAGCAGTACTTC.

This clone was picked up many times. The V call is TRBV11-2, the J call TRBJ2-5; 8 nucleotides align to TRBD2. CDR1 is SGHAT, CDR2 FQNNGV, per germline. CDR3 length equals 15 residues. The V segment lost 3 bases and the J segment 0 bases; nucleotides outside the gene matches: 3. DNA of the CDR3: TGTGCCAGCAGCTTGTCTAGCGGGCACCAAGAGACCCAGTACTTC. Protein product: CASSLSSGHQETQYF.

This sequence joins TRBV5-1 and TRBJ2-3, with 8 bases matching TRBD2. This CDR3 is 14 amino acids long. Per the germline V gene, CDR1 is SGHRS and CDR2 is YFSETQ. The V and J ends lost 8 bases and 0 bases, in that order; junction bases with no gene match: 5. CDR3 nucleotide sequence: TGCGCCAGGACGGGACTAGTTAGCACAGATACGCAGTATTTT. Translating it yields CARTGLVSTDTQYF.

This clone was picked up a small number of times. The rearrangement uses TRBV7-7 and TRBJ1-5, with a weak D call TRBD1 (5 bases). V was trimmed by 1 base and J by 1 base, leaving 11 bases between them. Germline values: CDR1 SSHAT, CDR2 FNYEAQ (reference sequence). CDR3 size: 16 residues. The CDR3 DNA reads as TGTGCCAGCAGCTTAGTGGGGGGTAGCAGCAATCAGCCCCAGCATTTT. This encodes CASSLVGGSSNQPQHF.

The chain combines TRBV2 with TRBJ2-2; 7 bases line up with TRBD2. Trimming cost V 7 bases and J 5 bases; bases outside gene matches: 7. CDR3 length: 14 amino acids. Germline V CDR1 and CDR2: SNHLY, FYNNEI. The CDR3 bases are TGTGCCAGCATGGGGGGAGGGTTAACCGGGGAGCTGTTTTTT. This gives the protein CASMGGGLTGELFF.

This clone was seen only a few times. The chain employs TRBV7-8 and TRBJ2-3; the match to TRBD2 covers 13 bases. Germline V lookup: CDR1 SGHVS, CDR2 FQNEAQ. Trimming removed 2 bases from V and 3 bases from J; junction bases left unmatched: 14. This CDR3 has 20 residues. This chain's CDR3 is CASSLSGRLAGGRRTDTQYF. CDR3 nucleotide sequence: TGTGCCAGCAGCTTAAGCGGGCGACTAGCGGGAGGTCGGAGGACAGATACGCAGTATTTT.

The rearrangement links TRBV6-6 to TRBJ2-7; weak D call: TRBD1 (6 bases). From germline, CDR1 is MNHNY and CDR2 SVGAGI (reference sequence). The CDR3 runs 13 residues. V was shortened by 6 bases and J by 4 bases, with 13 bases between the two germline ends. This CDR3 is CASRDSFSYEQYF. The CDR3 DNA sequence: TGTGCCAGCAGGGACAGTTTTTCTTACGAGCAGTACTTC.

The chain couples TRBV2 to TRBJ1-5; possibly TRBD1 for D (5 bases). Germline CDR1 reads SNHLY; CDR2 reads FYNNEI. The CDR3 is 15 amino acids. Trimming took 3 bases from V and 0 from J, leaving 9 bases between them. Written as DNA, the CDR3 is TGTGCCAGCAGTGAGGGGGGAAGTAGCAATCAGCCCCAGCATTTT. Translating gives CASSEGGSSNQPQHF.

This clone was picked up a small number of times. The chain carries TRBV2 and TRBJ2-3, with no clear D. Trimming removed 7 bases from V and 1 base from J, with 9 bases in between. The CDR3 covers 13 residues. Germline assignment: CDR1 SNHLY and CDR2 FYNNEI. The CDR3 DNA sequence: TGTGCCAGCACGGGCAGCGGCACAGATACGCAGTATTTT. It yields the protein CASTGSGTDTQYF.

This chain connects TRBV7-3 to TRBJ2-5; D is unresolved. CDR1 SGHTA and CDR2 FQGTGA come from the germline V gene. The CDR3 covers 13 residues. Trimming left V 8 bases short and J 0 bases short, with 10 bases between. CDR3 sequence: CASARGDQETQYF. The CDR3 nucleotides read TGTGCCAGCGCGCGTGGGGACCAAGAGACCCAGTACTTC.

The CDR3 sequence is CASSPNPVRQNTEAFF. CDR3 coding DNA: TGTGCCAGCTCACCAAATCCTGTCCGACAGAACACTGAAGCTTTCTTT. The chain employs TRBV18 and TRBJ1-1, with D unresolved. Germline CDR1 KGHSH, CDR2 LQKENI. Deletions cut 2 bases from V and 1 base from J, with 14 bases between. CDR3 size: 16 residues.

This chain links TRBV7-2 with TRBJ2-5; 11 bases fit TRBD2. Germline-derived CDR1 and CDR2 are SGHTA and FQGNSA. V gave up 4 bases and J gave up 5 bases; unmatched junction bases: 6. The CDR3 is 15 residues long. CDR3 bases: TGTGCCAGCAGCTACACTAGCGGGAGTGTGGAGACCCAGTACTTC. This translates into CASSYTSGSVETQYF.

The chain carries TRBV5-1 and TRBJ1-2, with D perhaps TRBD1 (6 bases). Trimming stripped 2 bases from V and 6 bases from J, with 14 bases between. The CDR3 length is 14 residues. Germline V gene sequence: CDR1 SGHRS, CDR2 YFSETQ. The CDR3 loop reads CASSFLGAGDGYTF. The CDR3 DNA reads TGCGCCAGCAGCTTTTTGGGGGCAGGCGATGGCTACACCTTC.

The chain has TRBV14 and TRBJ2-5, with TRBD2 as a possible D gene (6 bases). The V gene lost 4 bases and the J gene lost 4 bases, with 16 bases spanning the gap. CDR1 is SGHDN, CDR2 FVKESK, per germline. The CDR3 is 15 residues long. The CDR3 coding sequence is TGTGCCAGCAGCCCCTGGCGTGGAGGGGCAGAGACCCAGTACTTC. Translating gives CASSPWRGGAETQYF.

V is TRBV6-1 and J is TRBJ1-5; D not resolved. The V end lost 5 bases, the J end lost 2 bases, and 13 bases lay between the germline ends. The CDR3 is 15 residues long. The germline V gene has CDR1 MNHNS and CDR2 SASEGT. CDR3 region: CASSPKGNGNQPQHF. The CDR3 DNA reads TGTGCCAGCAGTCCTAAGGGAAATGGCAATCAGCCCCAGCATTTT.

A note on this clone: Within the sample, other DNA sequences also encode this same CDR3. The rearrangement links TRBV18 to TRBJ2-3, with no clear D. CDR3 length: 13 residues. Trimming removed 6 bases at V and 0 bases at J, with 7 bases between. Germline CDR1 reads KGHSH; CDR2 reads LQKENI. The CDR3, as DNA: TGTGCCAGCTCTCCCCCTAGCACAGATACGCAGTATTTT. Its translation: CASSPPSTDTQYF.

This chain connects TRBV11-3 to TRBJ2-7, with D possibly matching TRBD1 (6 bases). The CDR3 extends over 16 amino acids. V dropped 1 base and J dropped 3 bases, with 16 bases sitting between them. CDR1 and CDR2 from the germline V gene are SGHNT and YENEEA. CDR3 DNA sequence: TGTGCCAGCAGCTTAGTCGCAGGGGCACTCCGCTACGAGCAGTACTTC. It codes for CASSLVAGALRYEQYF.

The chain has TRBV5-1 and TRBJ1-2; 11 bases align to TRBD1. After removal of 4 bases from V and 7 bases from J, the junction contained 3 bases not matched to a gene. The CDR3 covers 13 residues. CDR1 and CDR2 (germline): SGHRS, YFSETQ. This CDR3 is CASSLGTGGGYTF. CDR3 sequence (DNA): TGCGCCAGCAGCCTGGGGACAGGGGGTGGCTACACCTTC.